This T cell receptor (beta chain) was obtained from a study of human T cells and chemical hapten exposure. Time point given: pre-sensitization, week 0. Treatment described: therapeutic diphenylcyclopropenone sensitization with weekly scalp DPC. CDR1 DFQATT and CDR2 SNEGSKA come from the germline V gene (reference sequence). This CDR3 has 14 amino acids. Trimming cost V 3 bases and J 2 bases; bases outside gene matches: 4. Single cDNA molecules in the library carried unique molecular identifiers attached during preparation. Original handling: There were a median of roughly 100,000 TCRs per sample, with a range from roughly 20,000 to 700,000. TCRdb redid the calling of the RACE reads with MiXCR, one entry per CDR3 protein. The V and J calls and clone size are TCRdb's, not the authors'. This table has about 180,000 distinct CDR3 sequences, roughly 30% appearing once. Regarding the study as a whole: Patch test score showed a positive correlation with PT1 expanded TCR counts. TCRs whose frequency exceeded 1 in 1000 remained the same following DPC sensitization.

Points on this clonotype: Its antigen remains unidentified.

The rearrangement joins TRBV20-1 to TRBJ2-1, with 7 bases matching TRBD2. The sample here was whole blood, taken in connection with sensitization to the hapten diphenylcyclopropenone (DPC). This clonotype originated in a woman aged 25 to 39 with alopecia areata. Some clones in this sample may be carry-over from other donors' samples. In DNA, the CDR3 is TGCAGTGCTAGGAGGCGGGGGACCTACAATGAGCAGTTCTTC. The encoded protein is CSARRRGTYNEQFF.